Below are 31 T cell receptor beta chains sequenced from a single sample in a study of blood T cell repertoires in COVID-19. Data came from immunoSEQ multiplex PCR; TCRdb stores just in-frame clones and leaves some out. The sample contains 100,000 or so clones, roughly 87% of which appear only once. The source material was peripheral blood. The receptors come from a man older than 75 with acute or convalescent COVID-19.

The chain employs TRBV5-1 and TRBJ2-7; 7 bases map to TRBD2. The V gene end was trimmed by 4 bases and the J gene end by 2 bases; junction bases not matched to a gene: 9. The CDR3 consists of 15 residues. Germline V gives CDR1 SGHRS, CDR2 YFSETQ. The CDR3 DNA follows: TGCGCCAGCAGCCTCGGAAAGGGACTAACCTACGAGCAGTACTTC. Amino acid sequence: CASSLGKGLTYEQYF.

The chain uses TRBV7-2 and TRBJ2-3; D perhaps matches TRBD2 (6 bases). The CDR3 spans 17 residues. The V gene's germline CDR1 is SGHTA and CDR2 FQGNSA. Trimming pared 2 bases from V and 2 bases from J, leaving 17 bases between. CDR3 region: CASSLKGGGTHTDTQYF. The CDR3 DNA reads TGTGCCAGCAGCTTAAAGGGAGGCGGGACCCACACAGATACGCAGTATTTT. Full variable domain (outside the CDR3, taken from reference TRBV7-2 and TRBJ2-3): GAGVSQSPSNKVTEKGKDVELRCDPISGHTALYWYRQSLGQGLEFLIYFQGNSAPDKSGLPSDRFSAERTGGSVSTLTIQRTQQEDSAVYLCASSLKGGGTHTDTQYFGPGTRLTVL.

V usage is TRBV7-2 and J usage is TRBJ1-2; a possible D gene is TRBD1 (5 bases). Germline V CDR1 and CDR2: SGHTA, FQGNSA. Deletions cut 6 bases from V and 5 bases from J, with 19 bases between. The CDR3 contains 15 residues. This chain's CDR3 is CASRDNMVPTYGYTF. CDR3 nucleotides: TGTGCCAGCAGGGACAACATGGTGCCTACGTATGGCTACACCTTC.

This chain links TRBV28 with TRBJ2-7; D ambiguous. This CDR3 region has 14 residues. Germline CDR1 MDHEN, CDR2 SYDVKM. Trimming stripped 3 bases from V and 0 bases from J, with 9 bases between. In DNA, the CDR3 is TGTGCCAGCAGTTTTTTGAGGAACTCCTACGAGCAGTACTTC. Translation: CASSFLRNSYEQYF.

The rearrangement uses TRBV27 and TRBJ2-7; 7 bases fit TRBD1. Germline CDR1 and CDR2: MNHEY and SMNVEV (reference sequence). The V gene end was trimmed by 8 bases and the J gene end by 2 bases; junction bases not matched to a gene: 9. This CDR3 comprises 14 residues. The CDR3 nucleotides are TGTGCCAGCTTTCCCTGGCAGGGGGCCTACGAGCAGTACTTC. As protein: CASFPWQGAYEQYF.

The chain uses TRBV7-9 and TRBJ1-4, with no clear D. Germline loops: CDR1 SEHNR, CDR2 FQNEAQ (reference sequence). Trimming took 5 bases from V and 7 from J, leaving 14 bases between them. This CDR3 comprises 14 residues. The CDR3 DNA follows: TGTGCCAGCAGCCCGACGGACTTGGGTGAAAAACTGTTTTTT. It translates to CASSPTDLGEKLFF.

The chain links TRBV19 to TRBJ1-3; D perhaps matches TRBD1 (5 bases). V dropped 5 bases and J dropped 0 bases, with 11 bases sitting between them. The CDR3 loop spans 15 amino acids. Germline loops: CDR1 LNHDA, CDR2 SQIVND (reference sequence). DNA of the CDR3: TGTGCCAGTAGTCTCCAGGGATTCTCTGGAAACACCATATATTTT. It yields the protein CASSLQGFSGNTIYF.

The rearrangement uses TRBV6-5 and TRBJ2-1, with 7 bases aligning to TRBD2. Losses at the gene ends were 6 bases for V and 6 bases for J; bases not matched to a gene: 11. Per the germline V gene, CDR1 is MNHEY and CDR2 is SVGAGI. The CDR3 has 15 amino acids. The CDR3 DNA reads TGTGCCAGCAGCCCCAAACAGCCGGGGGGCAATGAGCAGTTCTTC. Translation gives CASSPKQPGGNEQFF.

The chain has TRBV19 and TRBJ1-5; D is undetermined. The V and J ends lost 5 bases and 0 bases respectively, with 17 bases between them. The CDR3 spans 17 residues. Per the germline V gene, CDR1 is LNHDA and CDR2 is SQIVND (reference sequence). The CDR3 spells CASSLTALTFSNQPQHF. CDR3 nucleotide sequence: TGTGCCAGTAGTCTCACAGCCTTAACCTTTAGCAATCAGCCCCAGCATTTT.

This clone was detected only once. The chain links TRBV27 to TRBJ2-7; TRBD2 is a possible D gene (5 bases). This CDR3 has 15 residues. Looked up from germline, CDR1 is MNHEY and CDR2 is SMNVEV (reference sequence). Trimming removed 4 bases at V and 3 bases at J, with 16 bases between. CDR3 sequence reads: CASSSLRRVDYEQYF. CDR3 sequence (DNA): TGTGCCAGCAGTTCCCTTAGGCGGGTGGACTACGAGCAGTACTTC.

V and J are TRBV27 and TRBJ2-5; D is undetermined. The germline V and J ends were trimmed by 1 base and 1 base, with 4 bases remaining between them. The CDR3 is made up of 13 amino acids. Germline V CDR1 and CDR2: MNHEY, SMNVEV (reference sequence). The CDR3 reads CASSLFGQETQYF. DNA of the CDR3: TGTGCCAGCAGTTTATTCGGCCAAGAGACCCAGTACTTC.

The gene calls are TRBV5-6 and TRBJ2-7; unclear D gene. V was clipped by 4 bases and J by 5 bases, with 16 bases between them. This CDR3 contains 14 residues. Germline V gene data show CDR1 as SGHDT and CDR2 as YYEEEE. Written as DNA, the CDR3 is TGTGCCAGCAGCGTACCCTGGGCACGCCACGAGCAGTACTTC. Translation gives CASSVPWARHEQYF.

The chain uses TRBV10-2 and TRBJ2-7; TRBD1 agrees at 9 bases. The V gene's germline CDR1 is WSHSY and CDR2 SAAADI. V lost 6 bases, J lost 4 bases, and 10 bases stayed unmatched. The CDR3 runs to 15 residues. The DNA for the CDR3 is TGCGCCAGCAGCGATAACGCCGGGACAGGGTACGAGCAGTACTTC. It is translated as CASSDNAGTGYEQYF.

The V and J genes are TRBV3-1 (or the pseudogene TRBV3-2) and TRBJ2-2; no definite D call. This CDR3 has 14 amino acids. Trimming cost V 3 bases and J 1 base, with 6 bases left between them. Germline V gene lookup returns CDR1 LGHDT and CDR2 YNNKEL (reference sequence). CDR3 sequence: CASSHLRNTGELFF. The DNA of the CDR3 is TGTGCCAGCAGCCATCTTCGGAACACCGGGGAGCTGTTTTTT.

CDR3 DNA sequence: TGTGCCAGCAGCTTTACGGGACGGGGGAGCTCTGGGGCCAACGTCCTGACTTTC. Amino acids: CASSFTGRGSSGANVLTF. This chain uses TRBV7-2 with TRBJ2-6; D perhaps matches TRBD2 (6 bases). The CDR3 runs 18 residues. Trimming cost V 3 bases and J 0 bases, with 15 bases left between them. The germline gives CDR1 SGHTA, CDR2 FQGNSA.

This clone was observed a handful of times. The CDR3 loop reads CSGVPRGEGTEAFF. CDR3 nucleotides: TGCAGCGGAGTACCTCGGGGGGAGGGCACTGAAGCTTTCTTT. The genes are TRBV29-1 and TRBJ1-1, with TRBD1 as a possible D gene (5 bases). V was cut by 7 bases and J by 4 bases, with 19 bases left in between. The CDR3 has 14 residues. Germline values: CDR1 SQVTM, CDR2 ANQGSEA.

The V call is TRBV6-5, the J call TRBJ2-1; perhaps TRBD2 as D (6 bases). V was cut by 5 bases and J by 4 bases, with 12 bases left in between. This CDR3 is built from 14 residues. The germline gives CDR1 MNHEY, CDR2 SVGAGI. The CDR3: CASSHPGRYNEQFF. DNA of the CDR3: TGTGCCAGCAGTCACCCAGGGAGGTACAATGAGCAGTTCTTC.

CDR3 nucleotide sequence: TGCAGCGTTATAAAGGGGCTAGAGACCCAGTACTTC. Translated: CSVIKGLETQYF. The chain recombines TRBV29-1 with TRBJ2-5, with a tentative D call TRBD1 (5 bases). The germline gives CDR1 SQVTM, CDR2 ANQGSEA. V was clipped by 5 bases and J by 4 bases, with 11 bases between them. The length of the CDR3 is 12 residues.

The rearrangement uses TRBV7-6 and TRBJ1-5; 9 bases are a match to TRBD1. CDR1 and CDR2 from the germline V gene are SGHVS and FNYEAQ. The CDR3 loop spans 18 amino acids. The junction had 9 bases not matched to a gene; V was cut back by 0 bases and J by 3 bases. CDR3 DNA sequence: TGTGCCAGCAGCTTAGCCCCGACAGGGGGATATATCAATCAGCCCCAGCATTTT. Its protein product is CASSLAPTGGYINQPQHF.

J is TRBJ1-3 and V is TRBV7-2; possibly TRBD1 for D (6 bases). This CDR3 region has 17 residues. Germline lookup yields CDR1 SGHTA and CDR2 FQGNSA. V dropped 5 bases and J dropped 0 bases, with 17 bases sitting between them. CDR3 protein: CASSPIRQGYSGNTIYF. DNA of the CDR3: TGTGCCAGCAGCCCCATCAGGCAGGGGTACTCTGGAAACACCATATATTTT.

This clone was counted between two and nine times. V gene TRBV6-6 combines with J gene TRBJ2-1; D not certain. The CDR3 has 12 amino acids. Deletions cut 6 bases from V and 9 bases from J, with 12 bases between. CDR1 is MNHNY and CDR2 is SVGAGI in the germline V gene (reference sequence). CDR3 residues: CASSRASREQFF. CDR3 nucleotides: TGTGCCAGCAGCCGCGCTAGTCGTGAGCAGTTCTTC.

This chain connects TRBV5-1 to TRBJ2-7; 9 nucleotides line up with TRBD1. This CDR3 spans 13 amino acids. J lost 1 base, V lost 7 bases, and 3 bases had no gene match. CDR1 is SGHRS and CDR2 is YFSETQ in the germline V gene. The CDR3 loop is CASGQGTSYEQYF. The CDR3 nucleotides read TGCGCCAGCGGACAGGGGACGTCCTACGAGCAGTACTTC.

The V gene is TRBV6-5, the J gene TRBJ1-1; D may be TRBD1 (6 bases). V lost 8 bases to trimming and J lost 2 bases, with 15 bases between them. Germline V gene sequence: CDR1 MNHEY, CDR2 SVGAGI. This CDR3 has 14 amino acids. The CDR3 reads CASGLQGLNTEAFF. In nucleotides, the CDR3 is TGTGCCAGCGGGCTACAGGGATTAAACACTGAAGCTTTCTTT.

There are many counts of this clone. The rearrangement links TRBV3-1 (or the pseudogene TRBV3-2) to TRBJ1-6; 8 nucleotides align to TRBD1. The CDR3 loop spans 14 amino acids. In germline, CDR1 is LGHDT, CDR2 YNNKEL (reference sequence). Trimming took 7 bases from V and 10 from J; bases not matched to a gene: 9. The CDR3 here is CASTRTGSDSPLHF. The CDR3 bases are TGTGCCAGCACCAGGACAGGGTCTGACTCACCCCTCCACTTT.

In DNA form, the CDR3 reads TGTGCCAGCAGTTTAACCCCCGGCCGAGAGAGGTTTGAAGCTTTCTTT. It is translated as CASSLTPGRERFEAFF. The V and J genes are TRBV27 and TRBJ1-1; D remains ambiguous. V was trimmed by 2 bases and J by 7 bases, leaving 20 bases between them. Looked up from germline, CDR1 is MNHEY and CDR2 is SMNVEV (reference sequence). CDR3 size: 16 residues.

The V and J genes are TRBV24-1 and TRBJ2-3; TRBD2 matches 9 bases. Trimming took 7 bases from V and 1 from J; bases not matched to a gene: 5. CDR3 length equals 15 residues. The germline CDR1 and CDR2 sequences are KGHDR and SFDVKD. The CDR3 sequence: CATSLGGGGTDTQYF. The CDR3 bases are TGTGCCACCAGCCTGGGCGGGGGGGGCACAGATACGCAGTATTTT.

There are a few counts of this clone. The chain is built from TRBV4-1 and TRBJ2-2; TRBD2 matches 10 bases. The germline gives CDR1 MGHRA, CDR2 YSYEKL. The CDR3 consists of 17 residues. With 6 bases clipped from V and 3 bases from J, the junction kept 10 bases outside the gene matches. CDR3: CASRPAGGSVDTGELFF. As DNA, the CDR3 is TGCGCCAGCAGGCCAGCGGGGGGGAGCGTTGACACCGGGGAGCTGTTTTTT.

The chain has TRBV7-2 and TRBJ1-6; D not certain. Trimming removed 1 base from V and 8 bases from J, with 15 bases in between. This CDR3 has 16 amino acids. CDR1 is SGHTA and CDR2 is FQGNSA in the germline V gene. The CDR3: CASSLVPSGIDSPLHF. As DNA, the CDR3 is TGTGCCAGCAGCTTAGTTCCTTCAGGCATCGATTCACCCCTCCACTTT.

The J gene is TRBJ1-5, the V gene TRBV30; D may be TRBD1 (5 bases). V shed 2 bases and J shed 7 bases, with 12 bases lying between them. There are 13 residues in the CDR3. Germline values: CDR1 GTSNPN, CDR2 SVGIG (reference sequence). The CDR3 reads CAWSKGVRQPQHF. CDR3 bases: TGTGCCTGGAGTAAAGGGGTGAGACAGCCCCAGCATTTT.

The gene calls are TRBV5-4 and TRBJ2-5; 7 nucleotides agree with TRBD2. Germline V gene data show CDR1 as SGHNT and CDR2 as YYREEE (reference sequence). The CDR3 covers 12 residues. With 4 bases clipped from V and 7 bases from J, the junction kept 4 bases outside the gene matches. CDR3 DNA sequence: TGTGCCAGCAGCCCTTGGGAGGGGACCCAGTACTTC. This encodes CASSPWEGTQYF.

This chain uses TRBV5-4 with TRBJ2-5; the match to TRBD1 covers 10 bases. Germline trimming cut 4 bases from V and 4 bases from J; bases unmatched to any gene: 4. The CDR3 runs 14 residues. Germline V gives CDR1 SGHNT, CDR2 YYREEE (reference sequence). CDR3 coding DNA: TGTGCCAGCAGCATCGGACAGGGGGTAGAGACCCAGTACTTC. This gives the protein CASSIGQGVETQYF.